Described below is a single T cell receptor (beta chain) sequence and its context. Germline lookup yields CDR1 SNHLY and CDR2 FYNNEI. The CDR3 runs 12 residues. Deletions cut 6 bases from V and 7 bases from J, with 12 bases between. The sample comes from a study of CD8+CD57+ T cells in acquired aplastic anemia. Patients chosen for sequencing had CD8+CD57+ cells that had expanded, as shown by flow cytometry. Researchers used genomic DNA as the template to profile TCR beta VDJ and CDR3. In TCRdb, the reads were re-called with MiXCR into one record per CDR3 protein. This repertoire shows more than 150,000 distinct CDR3 sequences, 45% to 60% found once; its top ten account for 10% to 15%.

This chain joins TRBV2 and TRBJ2-5; D perhaps matches TRBD1 (5 bases). The specimen was sorted CD4+, CD8+, or CD8+CD57+ T cells (not recorded which) from PBMCs. This TCR came from a human donor with aplastic anemia. The CDR3 sequence is CASSRRDGTQYF. DNA of the CDR3: TGTGCCAGCAGCCGCAGGGATGGGACCCAGTACTTC.